Listed below are T cell receptor beta chains from one sample, sequenced in a study of cytomegalovirus exposure and HLA in healthy donors. Only in-frame clones appear in the TCRdb table, and some are missing; sequencing was by immunoSEQ multiplex PCR. The repertoire includes 150,000 to 200,000 clones, around 83% of them detected once, and 1.5% to 2% sits in the top ten. The sequenced sample was PBMCs. These TCRs come from a young woman in good health and CMV-seronegative. CDR3s include the opening cysteine and the closing phenylalanine or tryptophan. D genes are given only for firm matches. Clone size is stated in some rows and not others, as once, few, many or a class when expanded.

TRBV6-1	TRBJ1-2	once	-	TGTGCCAGCAGTGAACTAAATAGGCGGGTCCAGGATCTCAACTATGGCTACACCTTC	CASSELNRRVQDLNYGYTF
TRBV19	TRBJ1-4	-	-	TGTGCCAGTAGTATTAGGGACGGGGGTGAAAAACTGTTTTTT	CASSIRDGGEKLFF
TRBV28	TRBJ2-5	-	-	TGTGCCAGCAGTCCCTGGGGGGGGCGAGAGACCCAGTACTTC	CASSPWGGRETQYF
TRBV6-1	TRBJ1-3	-	TRBD1	TGTGCCAGCAGGCCCAGGGGGTCCTCTGGAAACACCATATATTTT	CASRPRGSSGNTIYF
TRBV7-9	TRBJ1-1	-	TRBD1	TGTGCCAGCAGCAGGGACAGGGAGAACACTGAAGCTTTCTTT	CASSRDRENTEAFF
TRBV7-9	TRBJ1-4	-	TRBD1	TGTGCCAGCAGCTTACCAGGGGGCAGGGAAAAACTGTTTTTT	CASSLPGGREKLFF
TRBV7-9	TRBJ1-2	-	-	TGTTCCAGCAGCGAGATGGGGGCTGATGGCTACACCTTC	CSSSEMGADGYTF
TRBV28	TRBJ1-1	-	-	TGTGCCAGCAGTTTAACATTCACTGAAGCTTTCTTT	CASSLTFTEAFF
TRBV19	TRBJ1-2	-	TRBD1	TGTGCCAGTAGTCCGAGACAGGGGGCGTCTCTCGATGGCTACACCTTC	CASSPRQGASLDGYTF
TRBV9	TRBJ1-5	-	TRBD1	TGTGCCAGCAGCGTAGAGGGGGCTGGACAGCCCCAGCATTTT	CASSVEGAGQPQHF
TRBV19	TRBJ1-1	few	TRBD1	TGTGCCAGTAGTGTACACAGGGGGCTAGAAGCTTTCTTT	CASSVHRGLEAFF
TRBV7-6	TRBJ2-1	-	TRBD2	TGTGCCAGCAGCGCGATGGGAGGGCCCGGCGAGCAGTTCTTC	CASSAMGGPGEQFF
TRBV19	TRBJ1-4	-	-	TGTGCCAGTAGTATGAGGCCGGGGGATGAAAAACTGTTTTTT	CASSMRPGDEKLFF
TRBV30	TRBJ2-1	-	-	TGTGCCTGGGGACAGTCCTACAATGAGCAGTTCTTC	CAWGQSYNEQFF
TRBV11-2	TRBJ2-7	-	-	TGTGCCAGCAGCTTTGGAGCGGGTGAGGCCTACGAGCAGTACTTC	CASSFGAGEAYEQYF
TRBV11-3	TRBJ2-3	-	TRBD2	TGTGCCAGCAGCCCGGGCAGCGGGAGGGCCGTGGAGATAAGAGATACGCAGTATTTT	CASSPGSGRAVEIRDTQYF
TRBV28	TRBJ2-1	-	TRBD1	TGTGCCAGCGGGACAGGGGGGTACAATGAGCAGTTCTTC	CASGTGGYNEQFF
TRBV5-4	TRBJ2-1	-	TRBD2	TGTGCCAGCAGCTTGAGGCTAGCGGGGTTACTCTACAATGAGCAGTTCTTC	CASSLRLAGLLYNEQFF
TRBV5-1	TRBJ2-1	-	-	TGCGCCAGCAGCTTTTCCGGGAGCAATGAGCAGTTCTTC	CASSFSGSNEQFF
TRBV6-1	TRBJ2-7	-	-	TGTGCCAGCAGTGAAATTCCTGTATTCAGGGCCACCTACGAGCAGTACTTC	CASSEIPVFRATYEQYF
TRBV10-1	TRBJ1-5	-	-	TGCGCCAGCAGTGAGGGGGGGTTTGGGCCCCAGCATTTT	CASSEGGFGPQHF
TRBV19	TRBJ2-3	-	TRBD2	TGTGCCAGTAGTGCTACTAGCGGAGGGGAGTGGGCAGATACGCAGTATTTT	CASSATSGGEWADTQYF
TRBV5-6	TRBJ2-5	-	TRBD2	TGTGCCAGCAGCTTGTTACCGGGACTAGCGGGAATTTCCCAAGAGACCCAGTACTTC	CASSLLPGLAGISQETQYF
TRBV5-6	TRBJ1-3	few	-	TGTGCCAGCAGCCCCCTTCCCGCGGGCTCTGGAAACACCATATATTTT	CASSPLPAGSGNTIYF